This T cell receptor beta chain was sequenced in a study of identifying expanded T cells in peripheral blood. From germline, CDR1 is MDHEN and CDR2 SYDVKM. This CDR3 region has 14 residues. Deletions cut 5 bases from V and 2 bases from J, with 13 bases between. TCRdb's copy holds only in-frame clones and misses some; the assay was immunoSEQ multiplex PCR. The sample carries 50,000 or so clones, over 85% recorded once. The rearrangement links TRBV28 to TRBJ2-7; D may match TRBD1 or TRBD2 (5 bases each). The receptor was isolated from a person aged 18-70 years in good health. Sequencing was done on a sample of blood. In DNA, the CDR3 is TGTGCCAGCAGTGTTACCGGGACGGCCTACGAGCAGTACTTC. As protein: CASSVTGTAYEQYF.